Described below is a single T cell receptor (beta chain) sequence and its context. Antigen specificity is unknown. From germline, CDR1 is SNHLY and CDR2 FYNNEI. V was clipped by 1 base and J by 15 bases, with 13 bases between them. The CDR3 has 12 residues. This specimen belongs to a study of CD8 T cells in ankylosing spondylitis. TCRdb re-called the 5' RACE reads through MiXCR, storing one row per CDR3 protein. The table shows about 390,000 distinct CDR3 sequences, with around 20% occurring only once. Study-wide points: Within matched ankylosing spondylitis synovial fluid, disease-linked clones were reportedly significantly enriched. Seven to nine highly homologous variants formed a TCR beta motif that appeared characteristic of ankylosing spondylitis blood.

J is TRBJ2-1 and V is TRBV2, with D hard to call. This TCR derives from a male donor with ankylosing spondylitis. Sequencing was carried out using blood, either unsorted or a sorted T cell fraction (not recorded which). The CDR3: CASSEVKTSPFF. Written as DNA, the CDR3 is TGTGCCAGCAGTGAAGTTAAAACATCACCGTTCTTC.